This TCR beta chain was captured in a study of blood T cells in healthy people across ages. The CDR3 is 13 amino acids. V was trimmed by 5 bases and J by 3 bases, leaving 12 bases between them. Per the germline V gene, CDR1 is DFQATT and CDR2 is SNEGSKA (reference sequence). Each sample gave at least 6 million isolated PBMCs. Then a second PCR, running about 6 to 12 cycles, was carried out with a sample-barcoded 5' primer and a J-beta primer mix. TCRdb processed the 5' RACE reads anew with MiXCR; each CDR3 protein has one entry. The table lists some 1,500,000 distinct CDR3 sequences, approximately 39% of them singletons.

Material: blood. The sequence came from a woman aged 18 to 35 in good health. The chain carries TRBV20-1 and TRBJ2-3; tentatively, D is TRBD2 (5 bases). The CDR3 reads CSARMTGTDTQYF. CDR3 coding DNA: TGCAGTGCTCGTATGACGGGAACAGATACGCAGTATTTT.